This TCR beta chain is from a study of post-analysis software for immune sequencing data. Study-level findings and limits: Samples made in the same batch grouped tightly together by F measure. There were a few TRBV segments more frequent in patients than controls, and TRBV5-6, TRBV5-1 and TRBV20-1 were among them. Controls showed significantly higher normalized Chao1 diversity than did multiple sclerosis patients.

The TCR beta cDNA libraries contained unique molecular identifiers. TCRdb re-analysed the PCR reads in MiXCR, keeping a single row per CDR3 protein. The sample has hundreds of thousands of distinct CDR3 sequences; about 27% are singletons. CDR3 length: 15 residues. The germline V gene has CDR1 SQVTM and CDR2 ANQGSEA. Trimming took off 2 bases at V and 4 bases at J, with 16 bases between the two ends. Notes on this clonotype: Its antigen is unidentified.

The V and J genes are TRBV29-1 and TRBJ2-3, with a weak D call TRBD2 (6 bases). The sequenced material came from blood. The TCR comes from a girl under 18 with multiple sclerosis. CDR3 amino acids: CSVEWFERASDTQYF. The DNA for the CDR3 is TGCAGCGTTGAATGGTTCGAGCGGGCCTCAGATACGCAGTATTTT.